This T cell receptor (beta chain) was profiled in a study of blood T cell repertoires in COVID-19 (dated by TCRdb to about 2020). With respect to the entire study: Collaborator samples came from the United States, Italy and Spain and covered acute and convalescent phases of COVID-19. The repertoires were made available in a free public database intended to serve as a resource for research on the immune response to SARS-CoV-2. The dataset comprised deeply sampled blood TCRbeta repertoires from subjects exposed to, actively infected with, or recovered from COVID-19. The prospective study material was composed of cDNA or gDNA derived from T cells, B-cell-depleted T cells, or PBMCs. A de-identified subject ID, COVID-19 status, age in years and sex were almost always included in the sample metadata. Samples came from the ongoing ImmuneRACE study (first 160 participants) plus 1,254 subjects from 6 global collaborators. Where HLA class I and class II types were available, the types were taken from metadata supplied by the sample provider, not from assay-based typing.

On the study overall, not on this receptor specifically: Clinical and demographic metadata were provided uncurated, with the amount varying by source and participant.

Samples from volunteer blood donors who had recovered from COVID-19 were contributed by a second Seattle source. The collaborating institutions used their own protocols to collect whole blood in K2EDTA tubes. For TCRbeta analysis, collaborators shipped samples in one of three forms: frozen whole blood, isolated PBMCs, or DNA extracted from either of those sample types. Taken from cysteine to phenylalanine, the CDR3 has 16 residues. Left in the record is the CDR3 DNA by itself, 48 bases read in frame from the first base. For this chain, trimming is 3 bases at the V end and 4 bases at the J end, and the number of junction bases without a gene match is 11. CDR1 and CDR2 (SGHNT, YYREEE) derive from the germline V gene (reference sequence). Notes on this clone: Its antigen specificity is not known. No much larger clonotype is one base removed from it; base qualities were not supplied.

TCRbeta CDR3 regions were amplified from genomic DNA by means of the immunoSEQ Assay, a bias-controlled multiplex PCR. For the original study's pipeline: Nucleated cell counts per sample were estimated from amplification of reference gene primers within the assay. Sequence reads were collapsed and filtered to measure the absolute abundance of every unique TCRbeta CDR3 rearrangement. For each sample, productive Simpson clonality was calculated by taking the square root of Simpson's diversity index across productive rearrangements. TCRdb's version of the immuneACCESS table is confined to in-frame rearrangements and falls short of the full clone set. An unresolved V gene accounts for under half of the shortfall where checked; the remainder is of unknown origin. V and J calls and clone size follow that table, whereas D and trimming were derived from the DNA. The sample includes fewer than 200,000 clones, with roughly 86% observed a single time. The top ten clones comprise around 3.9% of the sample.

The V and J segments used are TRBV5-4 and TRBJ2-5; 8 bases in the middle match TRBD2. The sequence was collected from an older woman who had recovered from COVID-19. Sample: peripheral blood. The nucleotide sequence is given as TGTGCCAGCAGCTCAGGGGCAGCGGGGGTAGGAGAGACCCAGTACTTC. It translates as CASSSGAAGVGETQYF.